This T cell receptor beta chain was documented in a study of blood T cell repertoires in COVID-19. The method was immunoSEQ multiplex PCR; TCRdb's version includes in-frame clones alone and lacks a portion of them. The sample carries about 240,000 clones, around 85% recorded once. This CDR3 has 14 amino acids. The V gene lost 4 bases and the J gene lost 9 bases, with 17 bases spanning the gap. Germline values: CDR1 SGHRS, CDR2 YFSETQ. The chain has TRBV5-1 and TRBJ2-1; D possibly corresponds to TRBD2 (7 bases). This clonotype was obtained from a woman aged 40-49 years with acute COVID-19. Specimen: PBMCs or T cells enriched from blood (not recorded which). CDR3 region: CASSQGLPGVEQFF. The CDR3 DNA reads TGCGCCAGCAGCCAGGGACTACCAGGGGTTGAGCAGTTCTTC.